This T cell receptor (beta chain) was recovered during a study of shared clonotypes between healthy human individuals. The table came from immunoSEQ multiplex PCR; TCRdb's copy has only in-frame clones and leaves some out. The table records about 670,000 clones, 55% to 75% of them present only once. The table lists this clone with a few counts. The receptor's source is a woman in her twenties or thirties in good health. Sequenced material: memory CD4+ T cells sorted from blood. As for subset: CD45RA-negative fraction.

CDR3 sequence: CASSFGTVGNTIYF. The CDR3 DNA reads TGCGCCAGCAGCTTCGGGACTGTTGGAAACACCATATATTTT. This sequence joins TRBV5-1 and TRBJ1-3; perhaps TRBD1 as D (5 bases). CDR1 and CDR2 (germline): SGHRS, YFSETQ. V lost 2 bases to trimming and J lost 3 bases, with 9 bases between them. This CDR3 is 14 amino acids long.